These 13 T cell receptor beta chains originate from one sample sequenced in a study of blood T cells in healthy people across ages. Sample-barcoded 5' priming and a J-beta primer mix drove a second PCR of 7 to 11 cycles. TCRdb independently ran MiXCR on the 5' RACE reads; one entry per CDR3 protein. Among hundreds of thousands of distinct CDR3 sequences listed, over 25% were seen once. These sequences were also reported in another study, on T cells of mothers and their children.

Input material: blood. The source is a boy aged 2 to 9 in good health.

The chain links TRBV5-1 to TRBJ1-6, with D tentatively TRBD1 (6 bases). This CDR3 contains 14 residues. The V and J ends lost 0 bases and 5 bases respectively, with 6 bases between them. CDR1 is SGHRS, CDR2 YFSETQ, per germline. The CDR3 nucleotides read TGCGCCAGCAGCTTGGGGACAGATAATTCACCCCTCCACTTT. This codes for CASSLGTDNSPLHF.

CDR3: CASSQDRGSGGYTF. Written as DNA, the CDR3 is TGTGCCAGCAGCCAAGATAGAGGGTCTGGTGGCTACACCTTC. The rearrangement joins TRBV4-2 to TRBJ1-2, with D unresolved. From germline, CDR1 is LGHNA and CDR2 YNFKEQ. Trimming removed 0 bases at V and 7 bases at J, with 12 bases between. The CDR3 is 14 amino acids.

In its sample, this clonotype was seen a few times. The chain carries TRBV7-8 and TRBJ2-1; D might be TRBD2 (5 bases). The ends were cut back, 0 bases at V and 9 bases at J, with 12 bases in the middle. CDR1 and CDR2 from the germline V gene are SGHVS and FQNEAQ. CDR3 size: 14 residues. The CDR3 loop is CASSLAVLALEQFF. CDR3 nucleotides: TGTGCCAGCAGCTTAGCGGTCCTAGCTCTTGAGCAGTTCTTC.

The chain joins TRBV18 to TRBJ2-5, with D maybe TRBD1 (6 bases). The J call may be faulty, since TRBJ2-7 better matches the DNA end. The CDR3 is 13 amino acids. Germline V gene lookup returns CDR1 KGHSH and CDR2 LQKENI. The chain's CDR3 is CASSRETGYEQYF. The DNA for the CDR3 is TGTGCCAGCTCACGTGAGACAGGCTACGAGCAGTACTTC.

This clonotype was found a few times. V gene TRBV7-2 combines with J gene TRBJ2-1; the match to TRBD1 covers 8 bases. With 5 bases clipped from V and 6 bases from J, the junction kept 6 bases outside the gene matches. In germline, CDR1 is SGHTA, CDR2 FQGNSA. CDR3 length: 14 residues. CDR3 DNA sequence: TGTGCCAGCAGCCCGGACAGGGTGGGCAATGAGCAGTTCTTC. Its translation is CASSPDRVGNEQFF.

The J gene is TRBJ2-3, the V gene TRBV27; D is possibly TRBD2 (5 bases). V lost 7 bases to trimming and J lost 2 bases, with 10 bases between them. The length of the CDR3 is 13 residues. Germline loops: CDR1 MNHEY, CDR2 SMNVEV (reference sequence). The CDR3 DNA is TGTGCCAGCACCCCGGGAAACACAGATACGCAGTATTTT. This sequence encodes CASTPGNTDTQYF.

The chain uses TRBV4-3 and TRBJ2-3, with TRBD2 matching over 8 bases. The V gene's germline CDR1 is LGHNA and CDR2 YSLEER. V lost 1 base, J lost 7 bases, and 10 bases stayed unmatched. The CDR3 sequence is 16 residues long. CDR3 in amino acids: CASSQGLAGSDYTQYF. CDR3 in DNA: TGCGCCAGCAGCCAAGGTTTAGCGGGATCGGATTATACGCAGTATTTT.

This clonotype was detected a few times. The chain combines TRBV6-6 with TRBJ1-6, with D perhaps matching TRBD1 (6 bases). Trimming stripped 6 bases from V and 2 bases from J, with 14 bases between. The CDR3 contains 16 residues. From germline, CDR1 is MNHNY and CDR2 SVGAGI (reference sequence). Written as DNA, the CDR3 is TGTGCCAGCAGGCACAGGGATGGCGCCTATAATTCACCCCTCCACTTT. It codes for CASRHRDGAYNSPLHF.

CDR3 sequence: CASSLVGGEQTQYF. The CDR3 nucleotides are TGTGCCAGCAGCTTAGTTGGTGGGGAACAGACCCAGTACTTC. The J gene is TRBJ2-5, the V gene TRBV7-9, with D unresolved. V gave up 1 base and J gave up 6 bases, with 12 bases separating them. This CDR3 spans 14 amino acids. Germline V gives CDR1 SEHNR, CDR2 FQNEAQ (reference sequence).

This clonotype was seen a handful of times. The genes are TRBV5-1 and TRBJ1-4; D not certain. The germline CDR1 and CDR2 sequences are SGHRS and YFSETQ. Trimming took off 4 bases at V and 5 bases at J, with 15 bases between the two ends. The CDR3 runs 15 residues. DNA for the CDR3: TGCGCCAGCAGCACCCTTGGGGAGAGAAATGAAAAACTGTTTTTT. Translated: CASSTLGERNEKLFF.

The chain uses TRBV6-4 and TRBJ2-5; 8 bases match TRBD1. CDR1 and CDR2 (germline): MRHNA, SNTAGT. With 2 bases clipped from V and 2 bases from J, the junction kept 4 bases outside the gene matches. This CDR3 is built from 15 residues. The CDR3 sequence: CASSDGQGYQETQYF. CDR3 sequence (DNA): TGTGCCAGCAGTGACGGACAGGGCTATCAAGAGACCCAGTACTTC.

The V gene is TRBV11-2, the J gene TRBJ1-1; TRBD1 matches at 7 bases. Germline-derived CDR1 and CDR2 are SGHAT and FQNNGV. After removal of 5 bases from V and 11 bases from J, the junction contained 11 bases not matched to a gene. The CDR3 contains 13 residues. The CDR3 loop reads CASSPDRVQSAFF. DNA for the CDR3: TGTGCCAGCAGCCCAGACAGGGTCCAGAGTGCTTTCTTT.

The chain recombines TRBV24-1 with TRBJ1-2; D might be TRBD1 (5 bases). Trimming stripped 5 bases from V and 7 bases from J, with 16 bases between. The CDR3 loop spans 14 amino acids. The germline CDR1 and CDR2 sequences are KGHDR and SFDVKD. CDR3 sequence (DNA): TGTGCCACCAGTGCGAGAGACAGTGCGGGTGGCTACACCTTC. It codes for CATSARDSAGGYTF.